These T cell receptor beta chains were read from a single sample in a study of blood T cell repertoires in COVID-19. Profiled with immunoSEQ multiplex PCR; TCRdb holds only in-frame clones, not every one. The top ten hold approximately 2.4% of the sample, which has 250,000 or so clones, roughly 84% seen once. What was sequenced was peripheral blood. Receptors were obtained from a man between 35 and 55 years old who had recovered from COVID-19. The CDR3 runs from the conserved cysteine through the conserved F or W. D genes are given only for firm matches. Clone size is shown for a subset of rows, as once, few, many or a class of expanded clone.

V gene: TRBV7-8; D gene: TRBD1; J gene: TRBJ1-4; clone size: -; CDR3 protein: CASSSRDRADEKLFF; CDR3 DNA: TGTGCCAGCAGCTCCCGGGACAGGGCGGATGAAAAACTGTTTTTT
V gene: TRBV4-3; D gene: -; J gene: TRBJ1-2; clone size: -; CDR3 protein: CASSQKGRGDYGYTF; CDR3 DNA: TGCGCCAGCAGCCAAAAAGGGCGGGGGGACTATGGCTACACCTTC
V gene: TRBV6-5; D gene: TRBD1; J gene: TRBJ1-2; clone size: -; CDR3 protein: CASSYTYTGEGGYTF; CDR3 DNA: TGTGCCAGCAGTTATACATACACAGGGGAAGGTGGCTACACCTTC
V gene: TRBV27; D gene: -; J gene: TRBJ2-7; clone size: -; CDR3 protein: CASSPSLSEISYEQYF; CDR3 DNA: TGTGCCAGCAGTCCCTCCTTGAGCGAGATCTCCTACGAGCAGTACTTC
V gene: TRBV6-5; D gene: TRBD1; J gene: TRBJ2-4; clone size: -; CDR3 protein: CASSRQGHLNIQYF; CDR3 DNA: TGTGCCAGCAGTAGACAGGGGCATCTAAACATTCAGTACTTC
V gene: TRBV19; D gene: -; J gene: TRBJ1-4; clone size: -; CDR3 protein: CASSTPGTFNEKLFF; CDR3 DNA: TGTGCCAGTTCCACCCCCGGGACTTTTAATGAAAAACTGTTTTTT
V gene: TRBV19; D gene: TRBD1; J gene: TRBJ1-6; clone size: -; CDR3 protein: CASSIVPGQGAGNSPLHF; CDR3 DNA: TGTGCCAGTAGTATAGTTCCGGGACAGGGGGCTGGTAATTCACCCCTCCACTTT
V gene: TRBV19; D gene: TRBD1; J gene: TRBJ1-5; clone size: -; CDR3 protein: CASSINMWGQNNQPQHF; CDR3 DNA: TGTGCCAGTAGTATTAATATGTGGGGACAGAACAATCAGCCCCAGCATTTT
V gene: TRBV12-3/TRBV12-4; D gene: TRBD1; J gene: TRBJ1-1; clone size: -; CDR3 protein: CASSFLGQGVPFF; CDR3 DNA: TGTGCCAGCAGTTTTCTGGGACAGGGGGTTCCTTTCTTT
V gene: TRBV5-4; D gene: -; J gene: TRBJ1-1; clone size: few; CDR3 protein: CASSFQNTEAFF; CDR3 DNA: TGTGCCAGCAGCTTTCAGAACACTGAAGCTTTCTTT
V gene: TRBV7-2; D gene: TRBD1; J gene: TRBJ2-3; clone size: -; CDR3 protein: CASSFSGTGATQYF; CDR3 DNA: TGTGCCAGCAGCTTCTCCGGGACAGGGGCTACGCAGTATTTT
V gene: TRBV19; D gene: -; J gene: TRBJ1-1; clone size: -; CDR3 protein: CASSTIDGGLLTEAFF; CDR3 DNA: TGTGCCAGTAGTACCATAGACGGGGGGCTTTTGACTGAAGCTTTCTTT